The 4 T cell receptor beta chains below were found in one sample sequenced in a study of beta chain features in type 1 diabetes listed by TCRdb under 2018. Libraries were made using the immunoSEQ multiplex PCR assay. The entire amount of isolated RNA was reverse transcribed using the High Capacity cDNA Reverse Transcription Kit, so the sequenced TCRB transcripts were expressed ones. The immuneACCESS repertoire file appears here via TCRdb, limited to in-frame rearrangements. These files lack a portion of the clones; in checked studies, under half of the deficit traces to unresolved V genes, and the cause of the others is not known. The sample table lists some 300,000 clones, 8% of them with a count of one. Roughly 1% of the sample is held by the ten biggest clonotypes. Specimen: central memory CD4+ T cells from blood. These receptors were taken from a woman in her late teens or twenties in good health.

This clone was recorded many times. The chain joins TRBV4-2 to TRBJ1-2, with 9 bases matching TRBD1. The CDR3 is made up of 16 amino acids. Germline trimming cut 0 bases from V and 4 bases from J; bases unmatched to any gene: 6. Per germline, CDR1 LGHNA and CDR2 YNFKEQ. The CDR3 loop is CASSQDKGQGTYGYTF. The CDR3 DNA is TGTGCCAGCAGCCAAGATAAAGGACAGGGGACCTATGGCTACACCTTC.

This clone appeared a few times. The chain combines TRBV7-2 with TRBJ2-2; D not certain. Germline V gives CDR1 SGHTA, CDR2 FQGNSA. The CDR3 totals 14 residues. Trimming left V 4 bases short and J 1 base short, with 7 bases between. The CDR3 nucleotides are TGTGCCAGCAGCTCTAGACAGAACACCGGGGAGCTGTTTTTT. It is translated as CASSSRQNTGELFF.

Ten or more counts support this clone. The gene calls are TRBV2 and TRBJ1-1; D perhaps matches TRBD1 (6 bases). The CDR3 consists of 14 residues. V dropped 1 base and J dropped 2 bases, with 8 bases sitting between them. CDR1 and CDR2 (germline): SNHLY, FYNNEI. The CDR3 is CASSEGTDNTEAFF. As DNA, the CDR3 is TGTGCCAGCAGTGAAGGGACAGATAACACTGAAGCTTTCTTT. The full variable domain, completed using reference TRBV2 and TRBJ1-1, is EPEVTQTPSHQVTQMGQEVILRCVPISNHLYFYWYRQILGQKVEFLVSFYNNEISEKSEIFDDQFSVERPDGSNFTLKIRSTKLEDSAMYFCASSEGTDNTEAFFGQGTRLTVV.

This clone has just a few counts. The chain links TRBV11-1 to TRBJ2-5; no clear D. Trimming stripped 3 bases from V and 2 bases from J, with 10 bases between. Germline loops: CDR1 SGHAT, CDR2 FQDESV (reference sequence). CDR3 length equals 14 residues. CDR3 loop: CASSLELVQETQYF. The CDR3 nucleotides read TGTGCCAGCAGCTTGGAACTGGTACAAGAGACCCAGTACTTC. The variable domain in full, completed from reference TRBV11-1 and TRBJ2-5, reads EAEVAQSPRYKITEKSQAVAFWCDPISGHATLYWYRQILGQGPELLVQFQDESVVDDSQLPKDRFSAERLKGVDSTLKIQPAELGDSAMYLCASSLELVQETQYFGPGTRLLVL.